The clone carrying this T cell receptor beta chain was detected once. Its antigen is unknown. The data were obtained in a study of OX40 agonist ivuxolimab in advanced cancers. Study in general: A mean age of around 60 years, range about 20 to 79, was recorded, and approximately 79% were male. Having had anti-PD-1, anti-PD-L1 or anti-CTLA-4 therapy before was allowed, and about 42% had some.

The method was immunoSEQ multiplex PCR; TCRdb's version includes in-frame clones alone and lacks a portion of them. Here the sample spans 45,000 to 60,000 clones, approximately 89% being singletons. Whole-study results and caveats: Antigen specificity of clonally expanded peripheral T cells was not established. CD4+ and CD8+ T cells in blood underwent clonal expansion by week 6 at 0.1 to 3.0 mg/kg.

The source was CD4+ or CD8+ T cells sorted from blood, collected in a trial of the OX40 agonist ivuxolimab. The sequence came from an adult with an advanced solid tumor such as melanoma, head and neck, liver or kidney cancer.

As DNA, the CDR3 is TGCAGCGTTTTAGCGGAGGGGGAAAACTACAATGAGCAGTTCTTC. Encoded protein: CSVLAEGENYNEQFF. J is TRBJ2-1 and V is TRBV29-1; D is perhaps TRBD1 or TRBD2 (6 bases each). CDR3 length equals 15 residues. Trimming took off 5 bases at V and 3 bases at J, with 17 bases between the two ends. The V gene's germline CDR1 is SQVTM and CDR2 ANQGSEA.